This TCR beta chain was identified during a study of T cell responses to AZD1222 COVID-19 vaccine. General study findings and limits: Clonal diversity was possibly underestimated, and the donors were mostly white British, with more females. Unmutated variant regions are reportedly targeted by nearly half of spike-specific TCRs. Two AZD1222 administrations were followed by greater Spike-specific TCR breadth and depth.

Produced via immunoSEQ multiplex PCR; TCRdb's table is partial and in-frame only. The sample holds around 150,000 clones, about nine tenths seen once. Of note for this clone: No antigen is known for it.

The specimen comprised peripheral blood, sampled on day 0 of MenACWY control vaccination. The receptor was derived from an adult in good health.

CDR3 bases: TGTGCCAGCACCCCGGCGTATCGAGCGGGAAGATATGAGCAGTTCTTC. Translated, it gives CASTPAYRAGRYEQFF. V is TRBV7-9 and J is TRBJ2-1; 7 bases map to TRBD2. Looked up from germline, CDR1 is SEHNR and CDR2 is FQNEAQ (reference sequence). CDR3 length: 16 residues. The trim removed 7 bases at V and 8 bases at J, leaving 17 bases unmatched.